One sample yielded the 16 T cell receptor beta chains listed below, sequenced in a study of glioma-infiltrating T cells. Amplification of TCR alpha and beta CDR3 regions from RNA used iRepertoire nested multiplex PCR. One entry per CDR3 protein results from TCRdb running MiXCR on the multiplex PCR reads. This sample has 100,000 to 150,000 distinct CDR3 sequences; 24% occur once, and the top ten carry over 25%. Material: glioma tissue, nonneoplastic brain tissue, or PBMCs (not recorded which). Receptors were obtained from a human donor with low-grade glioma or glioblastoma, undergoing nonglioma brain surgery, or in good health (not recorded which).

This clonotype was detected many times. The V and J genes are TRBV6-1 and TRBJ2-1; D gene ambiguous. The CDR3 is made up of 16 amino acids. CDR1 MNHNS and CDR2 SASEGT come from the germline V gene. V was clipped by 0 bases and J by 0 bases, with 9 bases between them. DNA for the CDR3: TGTGCCAGCAGTGAAGCGTCTATCCACTCCTACAATGAGCAGTTCTTC. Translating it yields CASSEASIHSYNEQFF.

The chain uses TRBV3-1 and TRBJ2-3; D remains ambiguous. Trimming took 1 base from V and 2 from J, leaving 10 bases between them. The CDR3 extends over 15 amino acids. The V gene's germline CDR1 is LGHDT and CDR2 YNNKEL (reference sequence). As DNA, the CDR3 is TGTGCCAGCAGCCAAGTCGGGCGGACCACAGATACGCAGTATTTT. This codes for CASSQVGRTTDTQYF.

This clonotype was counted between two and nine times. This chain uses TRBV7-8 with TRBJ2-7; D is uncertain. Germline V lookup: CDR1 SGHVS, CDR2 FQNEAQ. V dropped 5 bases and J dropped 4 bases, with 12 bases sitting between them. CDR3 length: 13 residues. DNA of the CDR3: TGTGCCAGCAGCACCGGACGGGTATACGAGCAGTACGTC. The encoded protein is CASSTGRVYEQYV.

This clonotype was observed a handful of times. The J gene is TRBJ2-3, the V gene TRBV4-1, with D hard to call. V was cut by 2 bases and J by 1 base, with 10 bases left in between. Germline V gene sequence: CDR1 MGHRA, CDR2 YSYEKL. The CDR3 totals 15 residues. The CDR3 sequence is CASSQNPSRTDTQYF. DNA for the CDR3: TGCGCCAGCAGCCAAAACCCCTCCCGCACAGATACGCAGTATTTT.

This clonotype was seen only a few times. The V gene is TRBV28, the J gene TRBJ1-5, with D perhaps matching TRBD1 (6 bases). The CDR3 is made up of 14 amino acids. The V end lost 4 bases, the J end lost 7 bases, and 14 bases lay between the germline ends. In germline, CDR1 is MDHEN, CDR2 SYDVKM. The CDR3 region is CASSSPQGSQPQHF. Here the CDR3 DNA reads TGTGCCAGCAGTTCCCCCCAGGGGAGCCAGCCCCAGCATTTT. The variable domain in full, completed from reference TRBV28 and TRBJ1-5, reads DVKVTQSSRYLVKRTGEKVFLECVQDMDHENMFWYRQDPGLGLRLIYFSYDVKMKEKGDIPEGYSVSREKKERFSLILESASTNQTSMYLCASSSPQGSQPQHFGDGTRLSIL.

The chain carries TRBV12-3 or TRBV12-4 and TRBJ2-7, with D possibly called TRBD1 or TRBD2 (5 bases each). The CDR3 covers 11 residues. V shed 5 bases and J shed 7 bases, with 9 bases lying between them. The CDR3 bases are TGTGCCAGCAGTAAAGGGGAGGAGCAGTACGTC. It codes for CASSKGEEQYV.

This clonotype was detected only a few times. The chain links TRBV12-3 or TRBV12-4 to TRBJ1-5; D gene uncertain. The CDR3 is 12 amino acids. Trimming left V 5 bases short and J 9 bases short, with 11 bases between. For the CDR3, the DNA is TGTGCCAGCAGTACCCCCGTGGTGCCCCAGCATTTT. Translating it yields CASSTPVVPQHF.

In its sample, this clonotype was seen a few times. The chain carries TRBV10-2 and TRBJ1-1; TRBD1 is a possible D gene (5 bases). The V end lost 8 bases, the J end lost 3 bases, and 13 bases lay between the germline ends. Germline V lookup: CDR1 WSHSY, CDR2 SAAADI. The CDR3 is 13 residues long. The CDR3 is CASGLKGDTEAFF. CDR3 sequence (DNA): TGCGCCAGCGGGTTAAAAGGGGACACTGAAGCTTTCTTT.

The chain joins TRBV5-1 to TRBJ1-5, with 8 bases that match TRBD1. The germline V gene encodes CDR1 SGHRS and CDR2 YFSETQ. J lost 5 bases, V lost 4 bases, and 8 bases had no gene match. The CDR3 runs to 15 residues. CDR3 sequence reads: CASSLTGDEDQPQHF. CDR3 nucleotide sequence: TGCGCCAGCAGCCTGACAGGGGATGAGGATCAGCCCCAGCATTTT.

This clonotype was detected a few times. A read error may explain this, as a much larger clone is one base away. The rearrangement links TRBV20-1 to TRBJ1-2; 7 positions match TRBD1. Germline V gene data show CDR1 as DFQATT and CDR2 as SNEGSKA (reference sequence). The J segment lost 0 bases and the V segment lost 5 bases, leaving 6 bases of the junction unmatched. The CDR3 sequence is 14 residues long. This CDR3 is CSAEKGASNYGYTF. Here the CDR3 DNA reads TGCAGTGCTGAAAAGGGGGCCTCTAACTATGGCTACACCTTC.

CDR3 sequence (DNA): TGCGCCAGCAGCTTGGGACAGCCGAACACTGAAGCTTTCTTT. It encodes CASSLGQPNTEAFF. This chain uses TRBV5-1 with TRBJ1-1; possible D gene TRBD1, 5 bases. The ends were cut back, 0 bases at V and 1 base at J, with 7 bases in the middle. Germline CDR1 and CDR2: SGHRS and YFSETQ. The CDR3 is made up of 14 amino acids.

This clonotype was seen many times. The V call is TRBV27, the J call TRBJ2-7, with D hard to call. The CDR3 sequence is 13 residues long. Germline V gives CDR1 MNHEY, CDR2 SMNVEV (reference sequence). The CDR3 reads CASSVSGDYEQYV. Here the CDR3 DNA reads TGTGCCAGCAGTGTATCAGGCGACTACGAGCAGTACGTC.

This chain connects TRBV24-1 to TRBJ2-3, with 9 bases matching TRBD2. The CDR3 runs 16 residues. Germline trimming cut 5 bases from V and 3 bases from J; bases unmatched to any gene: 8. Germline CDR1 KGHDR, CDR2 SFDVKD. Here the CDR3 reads CATSANGLANTDTQYF. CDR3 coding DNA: TGTGCCACCAGTGCCAACGGACTAGCGAATACAGATACGCAGTATTTT.

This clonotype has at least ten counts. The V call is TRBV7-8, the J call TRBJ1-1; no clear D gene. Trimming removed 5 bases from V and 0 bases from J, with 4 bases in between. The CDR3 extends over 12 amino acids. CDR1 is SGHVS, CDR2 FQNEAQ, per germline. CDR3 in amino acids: CASSILNTEAFF. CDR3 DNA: TGTGCCAGCAGCATTTTGAACACTGAAGCTTTCTTT. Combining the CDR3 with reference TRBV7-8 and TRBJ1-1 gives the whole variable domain GAGVSQSPRYKVAKRGQDVALRCDPISGHVSLFWYQQALGQGPEFLTYFQNEAQLDKSGLPSDRFFAERPEGSVSTLKIQRTQQEDSAVYLCASSILNTEAFFGQGTRLTVV.

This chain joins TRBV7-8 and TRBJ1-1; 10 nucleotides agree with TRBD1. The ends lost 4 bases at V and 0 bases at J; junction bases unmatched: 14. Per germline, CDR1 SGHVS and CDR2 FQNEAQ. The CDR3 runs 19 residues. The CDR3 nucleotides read TGTGCCAGCAGCTCACGAATGGGGGGACAGGGGCTATTGAACACTGAAGCTTTCTTT. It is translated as CASSSRMGGQGLLNTEAFF.

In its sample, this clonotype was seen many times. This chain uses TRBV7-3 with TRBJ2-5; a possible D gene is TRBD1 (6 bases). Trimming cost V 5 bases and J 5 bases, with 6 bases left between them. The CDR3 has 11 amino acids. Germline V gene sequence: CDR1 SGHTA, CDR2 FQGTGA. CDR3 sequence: CASSGGETQYF. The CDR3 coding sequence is TGTGCCAGCAGCGGGGGCGAGACCCAGTACTTC.